This passage covers 2 T cell receptor beta chains from one sample sequenced in a study of CD8 T cells in Susac syndrome. Reverse transcription used roughly 0.45 to 1 ug RNA and random hexamers. From the immunoSEQ multiplex PCR reads, TCRdb called clonotypes with MiXCR, one entry per CDR3 protein. The sample records 95,000 to 150,000 distinct CDR3 sequences, 85% to 95% being singletons. Material: CD8+ T cells from PBMCs. The receptors were gathered from a human donor with Susac syndrome.

This chain connects TRBV25-1 to TRBJ1-1; tentatively, D is TRBD1 (5 bases). The CDR3 totals 15 residues. Trimming took 1 base from V and 1 from J, leaving 10 bases between them. CDR1 is MGHDK and CDR2 is SYGVNS in the germline V gene. This CDR3 reads CASSESLQGNTEAFF. The CDR3 DNA is TGTGCCAGCAGTGAATCCCTTCAGGGGAACACTGAAGCTTTCTTT.

This clonotype has more than one count but fewer than ten. This chain connects TRBV20-1 to TRBJ2-7; tentatively, D is TRBD2 (6 bases). Germline CDR1 DFQATT, CDR2 SNEGSKA (reference sequence). Trimming removed 3 bases at V and 0 bases at J, with 9 bases between. The CDR3 loop spans 13 amino acids. The CDR3 is CSASGGSSYEQYF. The DNA of the CDR3 is TGCAGTGCTAGTGGGGGGAGCTCCTACGAGCAGTACTTC.